A selection of T cell receptor beta chains follows, all from one sample in a study of blood T cell repertoires in COVID-19. Repertoires were generated with immunoSEQ multiplex PCR, while TCRdb's copy carries only in-frame clones and drops some. The sample has approximately 130,000 clones; around 85% are singletons. The sample consisted of peripheral blood. The receptor set was obtained from a woman in her forties or fifties who had recovered from COVID-19. CDR3s include the opening cysteine and the closing phenylalanine or tryptophan. Each record gives: CDR3 protein, CDR3 DNA, V gene, J gene, D gene, clone size. D genes are given only for firm matches. Some rows have no size entry. The others give once, few or many, or a class for an expanded clone.

CASSLASGTGYNEQFF	TGTGCCAGCAGCTTAGCTAGTGGGACAGGGTACAATGAGCAGTTCTTC	TRBV11-2	TRBJ2-1	TRBD1	once
CASRWMPGNTEAFF	TGTGCCAGCAGATGGATGCCGGGTAACACTGAAGCTTTCTTT	TRBV5-5	TRBJ1-1	-	few
CASSDSADSGGALFF	TGTGCCAGCAGTGACTCCGCTGATAGCGGGGGGGCCCTGTTCTTC	TRBV6-4	TRBJ2-1	TRBD2	once
CASSLRVMASYEQYF	TGTGCCAGCAGCTTACGGGTCATGGCCTCCTACGAGCAGTACTTC	TRBV7-8	TRBJ2-7	-	-
CASSIGGGAYNEQFF	TGTGCCAGTAGTATAGGCGGGGGCGCCTACAATGAGCAGTTCTTC	TRBV19	TRBJ2-1	-	-
CASSPFPPSGRGDTQYF	TGTGCCAGCAGCCCCTTCCCCCCTAGCGGGAGAGGAGATACGCAGTATTTT	TRBV11-3	TRBJ2-3	TRBD2	once
CASSPGLADNNEQFF	TGTGCCAGCTCACCTGGACTAGCGGACAACAATGAGCAGTTCTTC	TRBV18	TRBJ2-1	TRBD2	-
CASSLYSQNSPLHF	TGTGCCAGCAGTTTGTACAGCCAAAATTCACCCCTCCACTTT	TRBV2	TRBJ1-6	-	-
CASRPWAGLETQYF	TGCGCCAGCCGACCCTGGGCAGGGTTAGAGACCCAGTACTTC	TRBV5-1	TRBJ2-5	-	-
CASRPTGLSSYEQYF	TGTGCCAGTAGACCTACGGGACTTTCCTCCTACGAGCAGTACTTC	TRBV19	TRBJ2-7	-	-
CASSSTGGQGDTIYF	TGCGCCAGCAGCTCGACCGGGGGACAGGGGGACACCATATATTTT	TRBV5-1	TRBJ1-3	TRBD1	-
CASSLRGSGNTIYF	TGTGCCAGCAGCTTAAGAGGGTCTGGAAACACCATATATTTT	TRBV7-9	TRBJ1-3	-	-
CASSSNGGETQYF	TGTGCCAGCAGTTCGAATGGGGGGGAGACCCAGTACTTC	TRBV11-2	TRBJ2-5	-	-
CASMDHLGRAYGYTF	TGTGCCAGTATGGACCATCTAGGCAGGGCCTATGGCTACACCTTC	TRBV19	TRBJ1-2	-	-
CASSPKLKTQYF	TGTGCCAGCAGCCCTAAGTTGAAGACCCAGTACTTC	TRBV12-3/TRBV12-4	TRBJ2-5	-	-
CAGQSRGTDTQYF	TGTGCCGGTCAGAGCAGGGGCACAGATACGCAGTATTTT	TRBV2	TRBJ2-3	-	-
CASSLLGGNRGANVLTF	TGCGCCAGCAGCTTGTTAGGCGGGAACCGTGGGGCCAACGTCCTGACTTTC	TRBV5-1	TRBJ2-6	-	-
CASSQDDGFAEDNEQFF	TGTGCCAGCAGCCAAGATGATGGGTTTGCGGAGGACAATGAGCAGTTCTTC	TRBV4-2	TRBJ2-1	-	-
CASSSTGTQYF	TGTGCCAGCAGCTCGACAGGCACGCAGTATTTT	TRBV7-9	TRBJ2-3	-	-
CASSAPPGTSGIQETQYF	TGTGCCAGCAGCGCACCCCCAGGGACTAGCGGGATTCAAGAGACCCAGTACTTC	TRBV7-2	TRBJ2-5	TRBD2	few
CASSEAANQPQHF	TGTGCCAGCAGTGAAGCGGCCAATCAGCCCCAGCATTTT	TRBV6-1	TRBJ1-5	-	once
CASSSRGSPLHF	TGTGCCAGCAGCTCCAGAGGTTCACCCCTCCACTTT	TRBV5-5	TRBJ1-6	-	-
CASTEIQGYEQYF	TGTGCCAGCACAGAAATACAGGGTTACGAGCAGTACTTC	TRBV2	TRBJ2-7	-	few
CASSSWGGIGETQYF	TGTGCCAGCAGCTCATGGGGCGGGATCGGGGAGACCCAGTACTTC	TRBV11-2	TRBJ2-5	-	-
CASSQIRDSNFLPSYEQYF	TGCGCCAGCAGCCAAATCCGGGACTCGAATTTTCTTCCCAGCTACGAGCAGTACTTC	TRBV4-3	TRBJ2-7	-	-
CASRKTGGARYGYTF	TGTGCCAGTAGGAAGACAGGGGGCGCTCGGTATGGCTACACCTTC	TRBV19	TRBJ1-2	TRBD1	-
CASSDLPGLAGRGNEQFF	TGTGCCAGCAGTGACCTACCGGGACTAGCGGGACGGGGCAATGAGCAGTTCTTC	TRBV6-2/TRBV6-3	TRBJ2-1	TRBD2	-
CASSRGSGEYQETQYF	TGTGCCAGCAGCCGGGGTAGCGGGGAGTACCAAGAGACCCAGTACTTC	TRBV11-3	TRBJ2-5	TRBD2	-
CASSPLSGGGANEQFF	TGTGCCAGCAGCCCACTAAGCGGAGGAGGGGCCAATGAGCAGTTCTTC	TRBV11-3	TRBJ2-1	-	-
CASSYRQKEYGYTF	TGTGCCAGCTCATACCGACAGAAGGAATATGGCTACACCTTC	TRBV18	TRBJ1-2	-	-
CASSFLAGRHTEAFF	TGTGCCAGCAGCTTCCTGGCAGGGCGGCACACTGAAGCTTTCTTT	TRBV7-9	TRBJ1-1	-	-
CASRRGQANEKLFF	TGTGCCAGCAGGAGGGGGCAGGCGAATGAAAAACTGTTTTTT	TRBV2	TRBJ1-4	TRBD1	-
CASSQGRGSRVGPQHF	TGTGCCAGCAGCCAAGGCAGGGGTAGCCGAGTGGGGCCCCAGCATTTT	TRBV3-1/TRBV3-2	TRBJ1-5	-	-
CASSGGGQGNTEAFF	TGTGCCAGCAGCGGCGGTGGACAGGGGAACACTGAAGCTTTCTTT	TRBV5-4	TRBJ1-1	TRBD1	-
CSVRSGDASEAFF	TGCAGCGTTAGGTCAGGCGATGCTTCTGAAGCTTTCTTT	TRBV29-1	TRBJ1-1	-	-
CASSPRGAGGPADTQYF	TGCGCCAGCAGCCCCCGGGGGGCGGGGGGGCCCGCAGATACGCAGTATTTT	TRBV5-1	TRBJ2-3	TRBD2	-
CASSQIGVEQYF	TGTGCCAGCAGCCAAATAGGAGTCGAGCAGTACTTC	TRBV3-1/TRBV3-2	TRBJ2-7	-	once
CAISESFYRGRRGNTIYF	TGTGCCATCAGTGAGTCGTTCTACAGGGGGCGGAGAGGAAACACCATATATTTT	TRBV10-3	TRBJ1-3	TRBD1	-
CATSRDSGWISTEAFF	TGTGCCACCAGCAGAGATTCAGGGTGGATTAGTACTGAAGCTTTCTTT	TRBV15	TRBJ1-1	-	-
CASSQVRTYEQYF	TGTGCCAGCAGCCAAGTCAGGACCTACGAGCAGTACTTC	TRBV14	TRBJ2-7	-	-
CASSLQETQYF	TGTGCCAGCAGCTTGCAGGAGACCCAGTACTTC	TRBV5-6	TRBJ2-5	-	-
CASSIDRGSQETQYF	TGTGCCAGTAGTATAGATCGGGGATCCCAAGAGACCCAGTACTTC	TRBV19	TRBJ2-5	-	-
CASSPDAGGRAGELFF	TGTGCCAGCAGCCCCGACGCGGGAGGGCGGGCCGGGGAGCTGTTTTTT	TRBV7-3	TRBJ2-2	TRBD2	-
CASSMLALDTQYF	TGTGCCAGCAGCATGCTAGCGCTAGATACGCAGTATTTT	TRBV3-1/TRBV3-2	TRBJ2-3	-	-
CASSQGQFNEKLFF	TGCGCCAGCAGCCAGGGACAGTTTAATGAAAAACTGTTTTTT	TRBV5-1	TRBJ1-4	TRBD1	-
CASSLRSGTSGNEQFF	TGTGCCAGCAGCTTACGTAGTGGGACTAGCGGGAATGAGCAGTTCTTC	TRBV11-3	TRBJ2-1	TRBD2	-
CAISPPRGEDTQYF	TGTGCCATCAGCCCCCCCAGGGGGGAGGATACGCAGTATTTT	TRBV10-3	TRBJ2-3	-	-
CASSGPGRGDTEAFF	TGTGCCAGCAGCGGGCCCGGACGGGGAGACACTGAAGCTTTCTTT	TRBV5-4	TRBJ1-1	-	-
CASRGQGVPNEQFF	TGTGCCAGCAGAGGGCAGGGGGTCCCCAATGAGCAGTTCTTC	TRBV2	TRBJ2-1	TRBD1	-
CASSQVDRGSSQPQHF	TGCGCCAGCAGCCAAGTAGACAGGGGGAGTAGTCAGCCCCAGCATTTT	TRBV4-1	TRBJ1-5	TRBD1	once